Listed below are T cell receptor beta chains from one sample, sequenced in a study of cytomegalovirus exposure and HLA in healthy donors. Assay used: immunoSEQ multiplex PCR; TCRdb lists only in-frame clones, some missing. The sample includes 120,000 to 150,000 clones, around 79% of them seen just once. Sequenced material: PBMCs. The receptors come from a woman in her 40s in good health and CMV-seropositive. Each CDR3 is given with its conserved first and last residue. Each record gives: D gene, clone size, CDR3 length, V gene, J gene, CDR3 DNA, CDR3 protein. A D gene is named only where the DNA matches it firmly. The size of a clone is reported for some rows only, either as once, few or many, or as a class for expanded clones.

>TRBD1|.|14|TRBV27|TRBJ2-7
TGTGCCAGCAGTCTGCCGGACAGGACCTACGAGCAGTACTTC
CASSLPDRTYEQYF
>TRBD1|.|19|TRBV14|TRBJ2-6
TGTGCCAGCAGCCCCCTGGGGGGGACAGGGGTATCTGGGGCCAACGTCCTGACTTTC
CASSPLGGTGVSGANVLTF
>TRBD1|.|14|TRBV28|TRBJ1-1
TGTGCCAGCAGTCCAAGGACAGGGAACACTGAAGCTTTCTTT
CASSPRTGNTEAFF
>TRBD2|.|15|TRBV5-1|TRBJ2-7
TGCGCCAGCAGCTCGACTAGCGGGCTTACCTACGAGCAGTACTTC
CASSSTSGLTYEQYF
>.|.|13|TRBV6-5|TRBJ1-2
TGTGCCAGCAGTCACAGGGTTTCCTATGGCTACACCTTC
CASSHRVSYGYTF
>.|.|14|TRBV4-1|TRBJ1-1
TGCGCCAGCAGCCAAGGCGTGCTGAACACTGAAGCTTTCTTT
CASSQGVLNTEAFF
>.|few|12|TRBV2|TRBJ1-2
TGTGCCACTACCGGGAACCTGGGGGGCTACACCTTC
CATTGNLGGYTF
>TRBD1|.|14|TRBV10-3|TRBJ1-6
TGTGCCATCAGGGGGGGGACAGGGAATTCACCCCTCCACTTT
CAIRGGTGNSPLHF
>TRBD1|.|15|TRBV6-5|TRBJ2-4
TGTGCCAGCTCCATCGACAGGGCGGCCGGGAACATTCAGTACTTC
CASSIDRAAGNIQYF
>TRBD1|.|15|TRBV6-5|TRBJ2-7
TGTGCCAGCAGTTACCAAGGGACAGGGACCTACGAGCAGTACTTC
CASSYQGTGTYEQYF